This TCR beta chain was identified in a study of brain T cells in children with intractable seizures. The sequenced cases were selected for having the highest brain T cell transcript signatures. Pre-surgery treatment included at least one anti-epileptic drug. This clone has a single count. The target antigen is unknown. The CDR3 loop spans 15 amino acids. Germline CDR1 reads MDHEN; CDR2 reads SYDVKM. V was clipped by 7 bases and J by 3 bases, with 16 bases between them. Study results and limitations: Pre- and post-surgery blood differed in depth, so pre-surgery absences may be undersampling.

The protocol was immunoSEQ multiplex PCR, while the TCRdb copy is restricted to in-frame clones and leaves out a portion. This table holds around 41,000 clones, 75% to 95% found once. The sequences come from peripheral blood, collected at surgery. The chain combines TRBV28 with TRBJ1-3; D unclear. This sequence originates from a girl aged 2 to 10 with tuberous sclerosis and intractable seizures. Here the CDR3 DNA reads TGTGCCAGCACCCCTCTAATGACTTATGGAAACACCATATATTTT. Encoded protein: CASTPLMTYGNTIYF.